This T cell receptor (beta chain) was observed in a study of long-term antiretroviral therapy in people with HIV. V dropped 6 bases and J dropped 0 bases, with 16 bases sitting between them. Germline lookup yields CDR1 SEHNR and CDR2 FQNEAQ (reference sequence). The CDR3 has 16 amino acids. Specimens held roughly 0.9-10 million cryopreserved PBMC prior to DNA extraction. Samples were assayed with immunoSEQ v3.0 at survey level. Produced via immunoSEQ multiplex PCR; TCRdb's table is partial and in-frame only. This table holds about 21,000 clones, around 89% found once. This clone has only one observation.

Sequenced here: unsorted PBMCs, sampled 2.3 years after starting antiretroviral therapy. This chain connects TRBV7-9 to TRBJ2-3; tentatively, D is TRBD1 (5 bases). This sequence was found in a man aged 55 to 70 with HIV. The CDR3 region is CASSTDQGASTDTQYF. CDR3 sequence (DNA): TGTGCCAGCAGTACCGATCAAGGGGCTAGCACAGATACGCAGTATTTT.